The rows below give T cell receptor beta chains drawn from one sample of a study of T cells in Graves' hyperthyroidism and ophthalmopathy. TCRdb ran MiXCR on the multiplex PCR reads and lists one entry per CDR3 protein. The data contain 690,000 or so distinct CDR3 sequences, around 19% of them seen just once; the ten biggest clones take up 16%. Sequencing was performed on blood. These receptors all stem from a woman between 45 and 65 years old with Graves' hyperthyroidism that later progressed to Graves' ophthalmopathy. Each CDR3 is given with its conserved first and last residue. Fields, in order: V gene, clone size, J gene, D gene, CDR3 protein, CDR3 DNA. D genes are given only for firm matches. Not all rows give a size; the values are once, few, many and, for expanded clones, a class.

v_call: TRBV2; clone_size: many; j_call: TRBJ2-7; d_call: TRBD1; cdr3_aa: CASSTGGYEQYF; cdr3_nt: TGTGCCAGCAGCACAGGGGGCTACGAGCAGTACTTC
v_call: TRBV10-3; clone_size: .; j_call: TRBJ1-1; d_call: .; cdr3_aa: CAITKEMNTEAFF; cdr3_nt: TGTGCCATCACCAAGGAGATGAACACTGAAGCTTTCTTT
v_call: TRBV12-3/TRBV12-4; clone_size: many; j_call: TRBJ2-3; d_call: .; cdr3_aa: CASSLLGADTQYF; cdr3_nt: TGTGCCAGCAGTTTACTAGGGGCAGATACGCAGTATTTT
v_call: TRBV5-6; clone_size: .; j_call: TRBJ2-5; d_call: TRBD2; cdr3_aa: CASSLEAPGLAETQYF; cdr3_nt: TGTGCCAGCAGCTTGGAAGCACCGGGACTAGCGGAGACCCAGTACTTC
v_call: TRBV7-3; clone_size: many; j_call: TRBJ2-5; d_call: .; cdr3_aa: CASSKLDRETQYF; cdr3_nt: TGTGCCAGCAGCAAACTAGACCGAGAGACCCAGTACTTC
v_call: TRBV3-1; clone_size: few; j_call: TRBJ2-3; d_call: .; cdr3_aa: CASSQGTTPDTQYF; cdr3_nt: TGTGCCAGCAGCCAAGGGACTACCCCCGATACGCAGTATTTT
v_call: TRBV11-2; clone_size: .; j_call: TRBJ1-6; d_call: TRBD1; cdr3_aa: CASSSSDRENSPLHF; cdr3_nt: TGTGCCAGCAGCTCCTCGGACAGGGAGAATTCACCCCTCCACTTT
v_call: TRBV9; clone_size: .; j_call: TRBJ1-2; d_call: .; cdr3_aa: CASSGEADRVGYGYTF; cdr3_nt: TGTGCCAGCAGCGGTGAAGCAGACCGCGTGGGATATGGCTACACCTTC
v_call: TRBV3-1; clone_size: many; j_call: TRBJ2-5; d_call: .; cdr3_aa: CASSQGDLYQETQYF; cdr3_nt: TGTGCCAGCAGCCAAGGAGATTTGTACCAAGAGACCCAGTACTTC
v_call: TRBV20-1; clone_size: few; j_call: TRBJ1-4; d_call: .; cdr3_aa: CSARDLGRVATNEKLFF; cdr3_nt: TGCAGTGCTAGAGATTTAGGCCGAGTTGCAACTAATGAAAAACTGTTTTTT
v_call: TRBV18; clone_size: .; j_call: TRBJ1-2; d_call: TRBD1; cdr3_aa: CASSPGQSEGYGYTF; cdr3_nt: TGTGCCAGCTCACCGGGACAGTCTGAAGGGTATGGCTACACCTTC
v_call: TRBV2; clone_size: many; j_call: TRBJ1-2; d_call: .; cdr3_aa: CASSEGGVGYGYTF; cdr3_nt: TGTGCCAGCAGTGAAGGAGGGGTAGGCTATGGCTACACCTTC
v_call: TRBV6-1; clone_size: few; j_call: TRBJ1-3; d_call: TRBD1; cdr3_aa: CASSPDRGTGNTIYF; cdr3_nt: TGTGCCAGCAGTCCCGACAGGGGGACTGGAAACACCATATATTTT
v_call: TRBV7-9; clone_size: many; j_call: TRBJ1-4; d_call: .; cdr3_aa: CASSSIEKLFF; cdr3_nt: TGTGCCAGCAGCTCAATCGAAAAACTGTTTTTT
v_call: TRBV5-1; clone_size: .; j_call: TRBJ2-2; d_call: TRBD1; cdr3_aa: CASLPGQGLYTGELFF; cdr3_nt: TGCGCCAGCTTGCCGGGACAGGGATTGTATACCGGGGAGCTGTTTTTT
v_call: TRBV7-6; clone_size: many; j_call: TRBJ2-3; d_call: .; cdr3_aa: CASSYAGGADTQYF; cdr3_nt: TGTGCCAGCAGCTACGCAGGAGGGGCAGATACGCAGTATTTT
v_call: TRBV12-3/TRBV12-4; clone_size: few; j_call: TRBJ1-1; d_call: .; cdr3_aa: CASSGGIEAFF; cdr3_nt: TGTGCCAGCAGTGGGGGGATTGAAGCTTTCTTT
v_call: TRBV3-1; clone_size: few; j_call: TRBJ2-1; d_call: TRBD2; cdr3_aa: CASAPLGTSGEQFF; cdr3_nt: TGTGCCAGCGCACCCCTGGGGACTAGCGGGGAGCAGTTCTTC
v_call: TRBV2; clone_size: .; j_call: TRBJ1-1; d_call: .; cdr3_aa: CASSDSVYREEGTEAFF; cdr3_nt: TGTGCCAGCAGTGATTCAGTCTACAGGGAAGAGGGCACTGAAGCTTTCTTT
v_call: TRBV20-1; clone_size: many; j_call: TRBJ1-5; d_call: .; cdr3_aa: CSARPPAGDLLQSQPQHF; cdr3_nt: TGCAGTGCTAGGCCTCCGGCAGGGGACCTACTACAATCTCAGCCCCAGCATTTT
v_call: TRBV30; clone_size: many; j_call: TRBJ1-2; d_call: .; cdr3_aa: CAWSWDARDYGYTF; cdr3_nt: TGTGCCTGGAGTTGGGACGCCCGAGACTATGGCTACACCTTC
v_call: TRBV11-3; clone_size: many; j_call: TRBJ2-2; d_call: .; cdr3_aa: CASSPGPANTGELFF; cdr3_nt: TGTGCCAGCAGCCCTGGGCCTGCAAACACCGGGGAGCTGTTTTTT
v_call: TRBV20-1; clone_size: .; j_call: TRBJ1-2; d_call: .; cdr3_aa: CSARGGGHYGYTF; cdr3_nt: TGCAGTGCTAGAGGCGGAGGACACTATGGCTACACCTTC
v_call: TRBV6-1; clone_size: few; j_call: TRBJ1-3; d_call: .; cdr3_aa: CASSELATNTGNTIYF; cdr3_nt: TGTGCCAGCAGTGAATTGGCAACAAATACTGGAAACACCATATATTTT
v_call: TRBV19; clone_size: .; j_call: TRBJ2-5; d_call: TRBD1; cdr3_aa: CASSGWTGIQETQYF; cdr3_nt: TGTGCCAGTAGTGGATGGACAGGGATCCAAGAGACCCAGTACTTC
v_call: TRBV13; clone_size: many; j_call: TRBJ1-5; d_call: .; cdr3_aa: CASSLSRARNNQPQHF; cdr3_nt: TGTGCCAGCAGCTTAAGCAGGGCGCGGAACAATCAGCCCCAGCATTTT
v_call: TRBV20-1; clone_size: many; j_call: TRBJ1-1; d_call: .; cdr3_aa: CSARVSGMNTEAFF; cdr3_nt: TGCAGTGCTAGGGTTTCGGGGATGAACACTGAAGCTTTCTTT
v_call: TRBV7-3; clone_size: .; j_call: TRBJ2-2; d_call: .; cdr3_aa: CASSLIGRSYGGELFF; cdr3_nt: TGTGCCAGCAGCTTAATTGGAAGGTCCTATGGCGGGGAGCTGTTTTTT
v_call: TRBV27; clone_size: .; j_call: TRBJ1-1; d_call: .; cdr3_aa: CATHLRGGKNTEAFF; cdr3_nt: TGTGCCACCCACTTAAGGGGGGGGAAAAACACTGAAGCTTTCTTT
v_call: TRBV9; clone_size: few; j_call: TRBJ2-1; d_call: TRBD1; cdr3_aa: CASNDRGSYNEQFF; cdr3_nt: TGTGCCAGCAACGACAGGGGTTCCTACAATGAGCAGTTCTTC
v_call: TRBV11-2; clone_size: many; j_call: TRBJ2-5; d_call: .; cdr3_aa: CASSLDPGSETQYF; cdr3_nt: TGTGCCAGCAGCTTAGATCCAGGGTCAGAGACCCAGTACTTC
v_call: TRBV6-2/TRBV6-3; clone_size: .; j_call: TRBJ2-7; d_call: .; cdr3_aa: CASSYSIAGNSYEQYF; cdr3_nt: TGTGCCAGCAGTTACTCGATAGCTGGCAACTCCTACGAGCAGTACTTC
v_call: TRBV7-6; clone_size: .; j_call: TRBJ1-4; d_call: .; cdr3_aa: CASSPLLTETNEKLFF; cdr3_nt: TGTGCCAGCAGCCCACTCCTGACCGAAACTAATGAAAAACTGTTTTTT
v_call: TRBV11-2; clone_size: many; j_call: TRBJ2-3; d_call: .; cdr3_aa: CASSLAFGVGDTQYF; cdr3_nt: TGTGCCAGCAGCCTGGCGTTTGGGGTGGGAGATACGCAGTATTTT
v_call: TRBV6-1; clone_size: few; j_call: TRBJ2-1; d_call: TRBD1; cdr3_aa: CASRTGQKSYNEQFF; cdr3_nt: TGTGCCAGCAGGACGGGACAGAAGTCCTACAATGAGCAGTTCTTC
v_call: TRBV20-1; clone_size: .; j_call: TRBJ1-3; d_call: .; cdr3_aa: CSGESSGNTIYF; cdr3_nt: TGCAGTGGGGAGAGCTCTGGAAACACCATATATTTT
v_call: TRBV6-2/TRBV6-3; clone_size: many; j_call: TRBJ2-5; d_call: .; cdr3_aa: CASRGDSETQYF; cdr3_nt: TGTGCCAGCAGGGGTGATTCGGAGACCCAGTACTTC
v_call: TRBV20-1; clone_size: .; j_call: TRBJ1-4; d_call: TRBD1; cdr3_aa: CSVRDKQGVEKLFF; cdr3_nt: TGCAGTGTTAGAGATAAACAGGGGGTTGAAAAACTGTTTTTT
v_call: TRBV20-1; clone_size: many; j_call: TRBJ2-1; d_call: .; cdr3_aa: CSARLQGDSYNEQFF; cdr3_nt: TGCAGTGCTAGATTACAGGGAGACTCCTACAATGAGCAGTTCTTC
v_call: TRBV7-2; clone_size: few; j_call: TRBJ1-3; d_call: .; cdr3_aa: CASSPLVGGNAIYF; cdr3_nt: TGTGCCAGCAGCCCCCTCGTAGGGGGGAATGCCATATATTTT
v_call: TRBV6-1; clone_size: once; j_call: TRBJ2-7; d_call: TRBD1; cdr3_aa: CANGQGVEQYF; cdr3_nt: TGTGCCAACGGGCAGGGGGTCGAGCAGTACTTC
v_call: TRBV30; clone_size: many; j_call: TRBJ1-1; d_call: .; cdr3_aa: CAWRGGGTEAFF; cdr3_nt: TGTGCCTGGAGAGGGGGGGGCACTGAAGCTTTCTTT
v_call: TRBV10-3; clone_size: .; j_call: TRBJ2-1; d_call: TRBD1; cdr3_aa: CAISPTGDEQFF; cdr3_nt: TGTGCCATCAGTCCGACAGGGGATGAGCAGTTCTTC
v_call: TRBV11-2; clone_size: .; j_call: TRBJ2-7; d_call: TRBD1; cdr3_aa: CASSSNQGQGSYEQYF; cdr3_nt: TGTGCCAGCAGCTCCAACCAGGGACAGGGATCCTACGAGCAGTACTTC
v_call: TRBV6-5; clone_size: many; j_call: TRBJ1-1; d_call: .; cdr3_aa: CASSYSKDLNTEAFF; cdr3_nt: TGTGCCAGCAGTTACTCCAAGGACCTGAACACTGAAGCTTTCTTT
v_call: TRBV2; clone_size: many; j_call: TRBJ1-5; d_call: .; cdr3_aa: CASSESQSNQPQHF; cdr3_nt: TGTGCCAGCAGTGAATCACAGAGCAATCAGCCCCAGCATTTT
v_call: TRBV27; clone_size: .; j_call: TRBJ1-5; d_call: .; cdr3_aa: CASSGTQSNQPQHF; cdr3_nt: TGTGCCAGCAGCGGGACACAGAGCAATCAGCCCCAGCATTTT
v_call: TRBV5-4; clone_size: .; j_call: TRBJ2-2; d_call: .; cdr3_aa: CASRSLTSSGSATGELFF; cdr3_nt: TGTGCCAGCAGATCTCTTACTAGCAGTGGATCAGCCACCGGGGAGCTGTTTTTT
v_call: TRBV30; clone_size: .; j_call: TRBJ1-1; d_call: TRBD1; cdr3_aa: CAWSVGQGANTEAFF; cdr3_nt: TGTGCCTGGAGTGTGGGACAGGGGGCCAACACTGAAGCTTTCTTT
v_call: TRBV6-1; clone_size: .; j_call: TRBJ1-3; d_call: .; cdr3_aa: CASSGDRAIYF; cdr3_nt: TGTGCCAGCAGTGGGGACCGGGCCATATATTTT
v_call: TRBV20-1; clone_size: many; j_call: TRBJ2-7; d_call: .; cdr3_aa: CSARDGFGQGSYEQYF; cdr3_nt: TGCAGTGCTAGAGATGGGTTTGGGCAGGGCTCCTACGAGCAGTACTTC
v_call: TRBV3-1; clone_size: many; j_call: TRBJ1-2; d_call: TRBD1; cdr3_aa: CASSQGTGKLTYGYTF; cdr3_nt: TGTGCCAGCAGCCAAGGGACAGGCAAACTAACCTATGGCTACACCTTC
v_call: TRBV7-2; clone_size: once; j_call: TRBJ2-1; d_call: TRBD2; cdr3_aa: CASSLIPRGVWFF; cdr3_nt: TGTGCCAGCAGCCTTATTCCGCGGGGGGTCTGGTTCTTC
v_call: TRBV3-1; clone_size: many; j_call: TRBJ2-2; d_call: .; cdr3_aa: CASSQRQEANTGELFF; cdr3_nt: TGTGCCAGCAGCCAGAGGCAGGAAGCGAACACCGGGGAGCTGTTTTTT
v_call: TRBV9; clone_size: .; j_call: TRBJ1-2; d_call: .; cdr3_aa: CASSGWGHYHTNYGYTF; cdr3_nt: TGTGCCAGCAGCGGGTGGGGACATTATCATACTAACTATGGCTACACCTTC